The 10 T cell receptor beta chains listed next were all sequenced from one sample in a study of technical replicates of blood from a few donors. TCRdb's table, derived via immunoSEQ multiplex PCR, lists solely in-frame clones and lacks some. The data contain some 94,000 clones, almost 97% of them singletons. Material: T cells isolated from PBMCs. Every receptor here comes from a human donor in good health.

The chain couples TRBV4-3 to TRBJ2-1, with 7 bases matching TRBD2. Germline V lookup: CDR1 LGHNA, CDR2 YSLEER. The V gene end was trimmed by 0 bases and the J gene end by 5 bases; junction bases not matched to a gene: 7. CDR3 length equals 16 residues. CDR3 coding DNA: TGCGCCAGCAGCCAAGATCGAGCGGGACGAGACAATGAGCAGTTCTTC. Protein: CASSQDRAGRDNEQFF.

A single count supports this clone. This chain uses TRBV6-6 with TRBJ2-2; 9 positions match TRBD1. CDR1 is MNHNY and CDR2 is SVGAGI in the germline V gene (reference sequence). The CDR3 contains 15 residues. V lost 5 bases, J lost 3 bases, and 4 bases stayed unmatched. The CDR3 here is CASSDRGGHTGELFF. CDR3 nucleotides: TGTGCCAGCAGTGACAGGGGGGGGCACACCGGGGAGCTGTTTTTT.

The gene calls are TRBV7-9 and TRBJ1-5; 10 bases agree with TRBD1. Germline-derived CDR1 and CDR2 are SEHNR and FQNEAQ (reference sequence). J lost 6 bases, V lost 5 bases, and 10 bases had no gene match. CDR3 length: 16 residues. The CDR3 nucleotides read TGTGCCAGCAGCGCCACCCGCGACAGGGGGCCTCAGCCCCAGCATTTT. It specifies CASSATRDRGPQPQHF.

This clone was seen a single time. The chain joins TRBV13 to TRBJ2-2, with 12 bases aligning to TRBD2. Germline-derived CDR1 and CDR2 are PRHDT and FYEKMQ (reference sequence). CDR3 length equals 16 residues. Trimming removed 5 bases from V and 7 bases from J; junction bases left unmatched: 8. CDR3 loop: CASSATSGSGRGELFF. Here the CDR3 DNA reads TGTGCCAGCAGCGCGACTAGCGGGAGTGGTCGCGGGGAGCTGTTTTTT.

The gene calls are TRBV5-1 and TRBJ1-3; TRBD1 agrees at 9 bases. With 3 bases clipped from V and 4 bases from J, the junction kept 2 bases outside the gene matches. The CDR3 extends over 14 amino acids. Germline CDR1 is SGHRS and CDR2 is YFSETQ. The CDR3 region has the DNA TGCGCCAGCAGCTGGGACAGGGCAGGAAACACCATATATTTT. Protein sequence: CASSWDRAGNTIYF.

The gene calls are TRBV6-6 and TRBJ1-1; 10 nucleotides agree with TRBD1. J gave up 4 bases and V 3 bases, and 5 bases lay outside the gene matches. The CDR3 sequence is 15 residues long. The germline V gene encodes CDR1 MNHNY and CDR2 SVGAGI (reference sequence). The CDR3 DNA sequence: TGTGCCAGCAGTTATGCGGGACAGGGGCTCACTGAAGCTTTCTTT. This sequence encodes CASSYAGQGLTEAFF.

The V call is TRBV7-2, the J call TRBJ2-1, with no clear D. Trimming cost V 5 bases and J 4 bases, with 9 bases left between them. The CDR3 extends over 13 amino acids. Germline CDR1 reads SGHTA; CDR2 reads FQGNSA. Here the CDR3 DNA reads TGTGCCAGCAGCCGTGACAATTACAATGAGCAGTTCTTC. It yields the protein CASSRDNYNEQFF.

The chain combines TRBV7-2 with TRBJ2-1; no firm D call. Trimming removed 3 bases at V and 4 bases at J, with 4 bases between. Germline V gene lookup returns CDR1 SGHTA and CDR2 FQGNSA. The CDR3 is made up of 12 amino acids. CDR3 loop: CASSFGYNEQFF. In DNA form, the CDR3 reads TGTGCCAGCAGCTTCGGGTACAATGAGCAGTTCTTC.

The rearrangement joins TRBV5-4 to TRBJ2-7; D gene uncertain. V lost 0 bases and J lost 3, with 7 bases in between. The CDR3 consists of 13 residues. Germline lookup yields CDR1 SGHNT and CDR2 YYREEE (reference sequence). Here the CDR3 DNA reads TGTGCCAGCAGCTTGGGAAGCTTCTACGAGCAGTACTTC. Translation: CASSLGSFYEQYF.

The chain has TRBV25-1 and TRBJ2-7; 7 bases match TRBD2. The germline CDR1 and CDR2 sequences are MGHDK and SYGVNS. The CDR3 has 15 residues. The V segment lost 2 bases and the J segment 5 bases; nucleotides outside the gene matches: 9. The CDR3 region has the DNA TGTGCCAGCAGTGAAGCGGGAGATCCGGTCAACGAGCAGTACTTC. This encodes CASSEAGDPVNEQYF.